The 22 T cell receptor beta chains presented below share a single source sample, sequenced in a study of blood T cells in healthy people across ages. The second PCR ran about 6 to 11 cycles with a sample-barcoded 5' primer and J-beta primers. One entry per CDR3 protein, called by TCRdb with MiXCR from the 5' RACE reads. Seen here are approximately 880,000 distinct CDR3 sequences, about 48% observed once, and the top ten hold 13%. Source material: blood. These receptors were taken from a man aged 30-40 years in good health.

A word on this clonotype: It may be a read error: a sequence one base away is much more abundant. The rearrangement links TRBV3-1 to TRBJ2-5; 8 bases fit TRBD1. The germline CDR1 and CDR2 sequences are LGHDT and YNNKEL (reference sequence). The CDR3 totals 15 residues. Unmatched junction bases numbered 10, after V lost 7 bases and J lost 3 bases. The CDR3 region has the DNA TGTGCCAGCAACCTTCCCCGGACAGGGAAAGAGACCCAGTACTTC. Amino acids: CASNLPRTGKETQYF.

The chain employs TRBV6-6 and TRBJ2-2; D unresolved. The CDR3 sequence is 15 residues long. The V end lost 6 bases, the J end lost 0 bases, and 11 bases lay between the germline ends. Germline V CDR1 and CDR2: MNHNY, SVGAGI (reference sequence). CDR3 amino acids: CASRRLAPNTGELFF. CDR3 nucleotide sequence: TGTGCCAGCAGGCGTCTCGCCCCGAACACCGGGGAGCTGTTTTTT.

V usage is TRBV6-2 or TRBV6-3 and J usage is TRBJ2-7; D is ambiguous. Trimming stripped 0 bases from V and 3 bases from J, with 9 bases between. The CDR3 runs to 14 residues. Germline lookup yields CDR1 MNHEY and CDR2 SVGEGT. CDR3 nucleotide sequence: TGTGCCAGCAGTTACTCGGCTAGTGTCTACGAGCAGTACTTC. Its protein product is CASSYSASVYEQYF.

V gene TRBV4-2 combines with J gene TRBJ2-3; 12 bases align to TRBD2. Per germline, CDR1 LGHNA and CDR2 YNFKEQ. After removal of 4 bases from V and 7 bases from J, the junction contained 9 bases not matched to a gene. The CDR3 consists of 16 residues. The CDR3 here is CASSPSLAGGPNTQYF. The DNA for the CDR3 is TGTGCCAGCAGCCCGTCGCTAGCGGGGGGGCCGAATACGCAGTATTTT.

This clonotype came up a few times. J is TRBJ1-4 and V is TRBV6-5; D is undetermined. Germline lookup yields CDR1 MNHEY and CDR2 SVGAGI. The length of the CDR3 is 15 residues. V was shortened by 2 bases and J by 3 bases, with 10 bases between the two germline ends. CDR3 protein: CASSYTSGPNEKLFF. CDR3 bases: TGTGCCAGCAGTTACACTTCGGGTCCTAATGAAAAACTGTTTTTT.

This clonotype was recorded a few times. This chain joins TRBV12-3 or TRBV12-4 and TRBJ2-1; D is ambiguous. CDR3 size: 11 residues. The germline V and J ends were trimmed by 4 bases and 5 bases, with 3 bases remaining between them. The CDR3 DNA reads as TGTGCCAGCAGTTACCACAATGAGCAGTTCTTC. Translated: CASSYHNEQFF.

The chain employs TRBV9 and TRBJ2-7, with 10 bases lining up with TRBD1. The trim removed 0 bases at V and 2 bases at J, leaving 5 bases unmatched. Germline V gene lookup returns CDR1 SGDLS and CDR2 YYNGEE. This CDR3 comprises 16 residues. The CDR3 here is CASSVDTGTGAYEQYF. The CDR3 DNA reads TGTGCCAGCAGCGTAGATACCGGGACAGGGGCCTACGAGCAGTACTTC.

This clonotype was seen only a few times. The chain carries TRBV12-3 or TRBV12-4 and TRBJ2-3; TRBD2 aligns across 8 bases. V lost 6 bases and J lost 3; bases outside the gene matches: 8. CDR3 size: 15 residues. CDR3 amino acids: CASSRLALGTDTQYF. CDR3 nucleotide sequence: TGTGCCAGCAGCCGACTAGCGTTGGGGACAGATACGCAGTATTTT.

This clonotype was detected only once. The chain recombines TRBV5-1 with TRBJ2-1, with D perhaps matching TRBD1 (6 bases). Per germline, CDR1 SGHRS and CDR2 YFSETQ. With 2 bases removed from V and 0 bases from J, the gap between germline ends came to 12 bases. The CDR3 extends over 16 amino acids. The CDR3, as DNA: TGCGCCAGCAGCTTAACAGGGAAAGGCTCCTACAATGAGCAGTTCTTC. Translated: CASSLTGKGSYNEQFF.

The rearrangement uses TRBV6-5 and TRBJ2-7, with a tentative D call TRBD1 (6 bases). CDR3 length: 15 amino acids. Trimming cost V 2 bases and J 0 bases, with 11 bases left between them. Germline V gene sequence: CDR1 MNHEY, CDR2 SVGAGI. The CDR3 loop is CASSYAGVSSYEQYF. The CDR3 region has the DNA TGTGCCAGCAGTTACGCAGGGGTTAGCTCCTACGAGCAGTACTTC.

The chain uses TRBV5-4 and TRBJ2-1, with 7 bases lining up with TRBD2. Germline CDR1 and CDR2: SGHNT and YYREEE (reference sequence). The V segment lost 1 base and the J segment 3 bases; nucleotides outside the gene matches: 7. The CDR3 runs to 16 residues. CDR3 loop: CASSLRASGLYNEQFF. The CDR3 DNA follows: TGTGCCAGCAGCTTGAGGGCTAGCGGACTCTACAATGAGCAGTTCTTC.

The chain has TRBV5-1 and TRBJ2-1, with 12 nucleotides matching TRBD2. The CDR3 extends over 16 amino acids. J lost 13 bases, V lost 6 bases, and 17 bases had no gene match. Germline CDR1 is SGHRS and CDR2 is YFSETQ. The CDR3 region is CASKESSGGVFGIQFF. The CDR3 region has the DNA TGCGCCAGCAAAGAGTCTAGCGGGGGGGTCTTCGGGATTCAGTTCTTC. The variable domain in full, with the rest retrieved from reference TRBV5-1 and TRBJ2-1, is KAGVTQTPRYLIKTRGQQVTLSCSPISGHRSVSWYQQTPGQGLQFLFEYFSETQRNKGNFPGRFSGRQFSNSRSEMNVSTLELGDSALYLCASKESSGGVFGIQFFGPGTRLTVL.

The V gene is TRBV4-1, the J gene TRBJ2-5; D may be TRBD2 (5 bases). Trimming stripped 0 bases from V and 1 base from J, with 9 bases between. The CDR3 length is 15 residues. Germline V gives CDR1 MGHRA, CDR2 YSYEKL. This CDR3 reads CASSQDQRVQETQYF. The CDR3 region has the DNA TGCGCCAGCAGCCAAGATCAGAGGGTCCAAGAGACCCAGTACTTC.

This clonotype was counted only a few times. V gene TRBV29-1 combines with J gene TRBJ2-1; 8 nucleotides match TRBD2. The CDR3 is made up of 12 amino acids. The V segment lost 3 bases and the J segment 9 bases; nucleotides outside the gene matches: 4. Looked up from germline, CDR1 is SQVTM and CDR2 is ANQGSEA. The CDR3 protein is CSVEGLVTEQFF. CDR3 nucleotide sequence: TGCAGCGTTGAGGGACTAGTGACTGAGCAGTTCTTC.

The chain combines TRBV7-3 with TRBJ2-1, with 11 bases fitting TRBD2. This CDR3 is 15 amino acids long. V was clipped by 6 bases and J by 4 bases; unmatched bases: 5. Germline values: CDR1 SGHTA, CDR2 FQGTGA. CDR3 coding DNA: TGTGCCAGCAGTCAACCTAGCGGGGGGTACAATGAGCAGTTCTTC. This codes for CASSQPSGGYNEQFF.

As concerns this clonotype: An end of the junction does not agree with germline; a read error may underlie this. This chain uses TRBV7-9 with TRBJ2-1, with 9 bases fitting TRBD2. The germline gives CDR1 SEHNR, CDR2 FQNEAQ (reference sequence). This CDR3 region has 19 residues. DNA of the CDR3: TGTGCCAGCAGCCGAGACGGAGCGGGGGGCATTAGCTCCTGCAATGAGCAGTTCTTC. Its translation is CASSRDGAGGISSCNEQFF.

On this clonotype: A much larger clone lies one base from this, so it may be a read error. The chain recombines TRBV4-2 with TRBJ2-7; D is possibly TRBD2 (6 bases). The J call could be wrong; TRBJ2-4 is a better fit for the DNA end. The CDR3 contains 15 residues. The V gene's germline CDR1 is LGHNA and CDR2 YNFKEQ. In DNA form, the CDR3 reads TGTGCCAGCAGCCAAGATCTGAGGACTATAAACATTCAGTACTTC. Translating gives CASSQDLRTINIQYF.

This clonotype was seen only a few times. The V call is TRBV6-2 or TRBV6-3, the J call TRBJ2-4, with no clear D. The CDR3 runs to 16 residues. Trimming removed 5 bases at V and 0 bases at J, with 14 bases between. CDR1 MNHEY and CDR2 SVGEGT come from the germline V gene. CDR3 sequence reads: CASSPEYDLAKNIQYF. In nucleotides, the CDR3 is TGTGCCAGCAGTCCGGAGTATGATCTAGCCAAAAACATTCAGTACTTC.

This clonotype was counted a few times. The chain recombines TRBV29-1 with TRBJ2-7; D is ambiguous. The CDR3 runs to 15 residues. CDR1 and CDR2 (germline): SQVTM, ANQGSEA. Trimming removed 1 base from V and 1 base from J, with 14 bases in between. This chain's CDR3 is CSVEGVKERSYEQYF. Written as DNA, the CDR3 is TGCAGCGTTGAAGGGGTGAAAGAGAGGTCCTACGAGCAGTACTTC.

The sample holds a few counts of this clonotype. The chain links TRBV5-1 to TRBJ1-5; D remains ambiguous. The germline V and J ends were trimmed by 6 bases and 3 bases, with 16 bases remaining between them. This CDR3 has 15 amino acids. CDR1 is SGHRS, CDR2 YFSETQ, per germline. CDR3 amino acids: CASTFDGSHNQPQHF. DNA of the CDR3: TGCGCCAGCACCTTCGACGGATCACACAATCAGCCCCAGCATTTT.

The genes are TRBV4-3 and TRBJ1-5; D is uncertain. This CDR3 is 13 amino acids long. Trimming shortened V by 8 bases and J by 3 bases, and 11 bases separated the two germline ends. The V gene's germline CDR1 is LGHNA and CDR2 YSLEER. The CDR3 here is CASGSGDNQPQHF. The CDR3, as DNA: TGCGCCAGCGGGTCAGGCGACAATCAGCCCCAGCATTTT.

The rearrangement joins TRBV9 to TRBJ2-3; weak D call: TRBD1 (5 bases). Germline V gene lookup returns CDR1 SGDLS and CDR2 YYNGEE. Trimming stripped 0 bases from V and 2 bases from J, with 19 bases between. This CDR3 comprises 18 residues. DNA of the CDR3: TGTGCCAGCAGCGTAGTTGGGGCTAGGGCGGTTGACACAGATACGCAGTATTTT. Translating gives CASSVVGARAVDTDTQYF.